A single sample gave rise to the 18 T cell receptor beta chains below, sequenced in a study of cytomegalovirus exposure and HLA in healthy donors (dated by TCRdb to 2017 to 2019). The library relied on the immunoSEQ multiplex PCR assay. A mixture of 60 forward primers for TCR Vbeta segments and 13 reverse primers for TCR Jbeta segments was used in the multiplex PCR. The table comes from immuneACCESS by way of TCRdb, which keeps in-frame sequences with V and J called. Part of the clones is missing from these tables; in studies checked, under half for an unresolved V gene and the rest for unknown reasons. The sample data list 93,000 or so clones, and 80% to 90% of these were observed just once. Jointly, the top ten make up 5.5% to 6.5% of the sample. Sequences were obtained from PBMCs. All receptors come from a woman aged 18-35 years in good health and CMV-seropositive.

V gene TRBV9 combines with J gene TRBJ2-2, with unresolved D. CDR3 length: 12 amino acids. CDR1 is SGDLS, CDR2 YYNGEE, per germline. Trimming took 3 bases from V and 7 from J, leaving 7 bases between them. The CDR3 spells CASSANGGELFF. The CDR3 nucleotides are TGTGCCAGCAGCGCTAATGGCGGGGAGCTGTTTTTT.

The chain is built from TRBV2 and TRBJ1-5; TRBD1 might be the D (6 bases). This CDR3 region has 13 residues. Germline V gene sequence: CDR1 SNHLY, CDR2 FYNNEI. Trimming shortened V by 4 bases and J by 3 bases, and 7 bases separated the two germline ends. The chain's CDR3 is CASSGQDNQPQHF. The CDR3 DNA follows: TGTGCCAGCAGTGGACAGGACAATCAGCCCCAGCATTTT.

The gene calls are TRBV5-4 and TRBJ2-4; possibly TRBD2 for D (6 bases). The CDR3 loop spans 16 amino acids. Trimming took 2 bases from V and 7 from J, leaving 19 bases between them. Germline CDR1 reads SGHNT; CDR2 reads YYREEE (reference sequence). CDR3 sequence reads: CASSFLGGGLGNIQYF. CDR3 nucleotides: TGTGCCAGCAGCTTCCTCGGGGGAGGTTTAGGTAACATTCAGTACTTC.

The gene calls are TRBV13 and TRBJ2-5, with TRBD2 identical over 9 bases. Germline assignment: CDR1 PRHDT and CDR2 FYEKMQ (reference sequence). CDR3 size: 17 residues. The junction had 11 bases not matched to a gene; V was cut back by 4 bases and J by 2 bases. The CDR3: CASSSSAGGPYQETQYF. The CDR3 DNA reads TGTGCCAGCAGCTCCTCGGCGGGAGGGCCTTATCAAGAGACCCAGTACTTC.

The J gene is TRBJ1-2, the V gene TRBV4-1; a weak D match, TRBD1 (6 bases). Germline V lookup: CDR1 MGHRA, CDR2 YSYEKL. This CDR3 region has 13 residues. Trimming cost V 2 bases and J 10 bases, with 14 bases left between them. CDR3 residues: CASSQQQGWDYTF. CDR3 sequence (DNA): TGCGCCAGCAGCCAACAACAGGGTTGGGACTACACCTTC.

This clone was observed once. The rearrangement uses TRBV27 and TRBJ1-3; tentative D call: TRBD1 (5 bases). V lost 4 bases and J 2 bases, leaving 15 bases between the germline ends. Germline V gene sequence: CDR1 MNHEY, CDR2 SMNVEV (reference sequence). The CDR3 covers 16 residues. The CDR3 region is CASSSLGRGPGNTIYF. CDR3 sequence (DNA): TGTGCCAGCAGTTCCCTGGGGAGGGGACCTGGAAACACCATATATTTT.

This clone was observed a handful of times. This sample also contains other DNA sequences that code for the same CDR3. The chain couples TRBV18 to TRBJ1-1; a possible D gene is TRBD1 (6 bases). In germline, CDR1 is KGHSH, CDR2 LQKENI. This CDR3 contains 13 residues. With 3 bases removed from V and 1 base from J, the gap between germline ends came to 6 bases. The CDR3 coding sequence is TGTGCCAGCTCACCGGGACAGAACACTGAAGCTTTCTTT. This encodes CASSPGQNTEAFF.

J is TRBJ2-2 and V is TRBV7-2, with 7 positions matching TRBD1. V gave up 1 base and J gave up 2 bases; unmatched junction bases: 7. This CDR3 spans 17 amino acids. Germline CDR1 is SGHTA and CDR2 is FQGNSA. CDR3 nucleotide sequence: TGTGCCAGCAGCTTAGTTGTTACAGGGGCAAACACCGGGGAGCTGTTTTTT. Translation gives CASSLVVTGANTGELFF.

The CDR3 DNA sequence: TGTGCCAGTAGTATGGGGGGAATTGGGGCCAACGTCCTGACTTTC. Translated, it gives CASSMGGIGANVLTF. This chain links TRBV19 with TRBJ2-6; maybe TRBD2 (6 bases). The germline gives CDR1 LNHDA, CDR2 SQIVND (reference sequence). Trimming removed 3 bases at V and 3 bases at J, with 9 bases between. The CDR3 totals 15 residues.

This chain links TRBV6-1 with TRBJ1-3; D ambiguous. CDR3 size: 12 residues. The germline gives CDR1 MNHNS, CDR2 SASEGT. V lost 2 bases to trimming and J lost 8 bases, with 7 bases between them. The CDR3 is CASSENRDTIYF. CDR3 sequence (DNA): TGTGCCAGCAGTGAAAACAGAGACACCATATATTTT.

The chain employs TRBV2 and TRBJ1-2; D may be TRBD1 (6 bases). Germline values: CDR1 SNHLY, CDR2 FYNNEI. V was shortened by 4 bases and J by 2 bases, with 32 bases between the two germline ends. The CDR3 is 21 amino acids. This CDR3 reads CASSVLPTGTSYLPVNYGYTF. CDR3 DNA sequence: TGTGCCAGCAGTGTTCTCCCGACCGGGACATCCTATTTGCCAGTGAACTATGGCTACACCTTC. Full variable domain (outside the CDR3, taken from reference TRBV2 and TRBJ1-2): EPEVTQTPSHQVTQMGQEVILRCVPISNHLYFYWYRQILGQKVEFLVSFYNNEISEKSEIFDDQFSVERPDGSNFTLKIRSTKLEDSAMYFCASSVLPTGTSYLPVNYGYTFGSGTRLTVV.

The V gene is TRBV19, the J gene TRBJ2-7; 10 bases are shared with TRBD2. Germline V gives CDR1 LNHDA, CDR2 SQIVND (reference sequence). CDR3 length: 14 residues. V lost 6 bases and J lost 5; bases outside the gene matches: 7. CDR3 protein: CASRGSGRTDEQYF. CDR3 nucleotides: TGTGCCAGTAGGGGTAGCGGGAGGACCGACGAGCAGTACTTC.

The chain joins TRBV2 to TRBJ1-4; 8 nucleotides agree with TRBD1. The germline V gene has CDR1 SNHLY and CDR2 FYNNEI. This CDR3 region has 15 residues. The trim removed 7 bases at V and 6 bases at J, leaving 10 bases unmatched. CDR3 loop: CASTIPGQEDEKLFF. In nucleotides, the CDR3 is TGTGCCAGCACTATCCCGGGACAGGAGGATGAAAAACTGTTTTTT.

V gene TRBV5-1 combines with J gene TRBJ2-1; 9 bases line up with TRBD2. Losses at the gene ends were 0 bases for V and 7 bases for J; bases not matched to a gene: 8. The germline V gene has CDR1 SGHRS and CDR2 YFSETQ. CDR3 size: 16 residues. The CDR3, as DNA: TGCGCCAGCAGCTTGGGTGTTAGCGGGAGACTTAATGAGCAGTTCTTC. This encodes CASSLGVSGRLNEQFF.

The chain carries TRBV5-1 and TRBJ2-5; 7 bases are shared with TRBD1. From germline, CDR1 is SGHRS and CDR2 YFSETQ. The CDR3 covers 14 residues. Germline trimming cut 4 bases from V and 7 bases from J; bases unmatched to any gene: 10. As DNA, the CDR3 is TGCGCCAGCAGCAAAGCAACAGGGGTTGGGACCCAGTACTTC. Translated: CASSKATGVGTQYF.

The CDR3 here is CASSESNYGYTF. The CDR3 region has the DNA TGTGCCAGCAGTGAATCGAACTATGGCTACACCTTC. This chain links TRBV2 with TRBJ1-2, with no clear D. V was clipped by 2 bases and J by 2 bases, with 3 bases between them. This CDR3 is 12 amino acids long. Per the germline V gene, CDR1 is SNHLY and CDR2 is FYNNEI.

The chain joins TRBV5-6 to TRBJ2-5; D call uncertain. V lost 3 bases and J lost 4, with 13 bases in between. Germline loops: CDR1 SGHDT, CDR2 YYEEEE. This CDR3 has 14 amino acids. CDR3 amino acids: CASSWSLIRETQYF. Here the CDR3 DNA reads TGTGCCAGCAGCTGGAGCCTAATCCGAGAGACCCAGTACTTC.

V is TRBV5-4 and J is TRBJ1-3, with D hard to call. Germline V gene data show CDR1 as SGHNT and CDR2 as YYREEE (reference sequence). CDR3 length equals 15 residues. Trimming shortened V by 1 base and J by 0 bases, and 8 bases separated the two germline ends. The CDR3 DNA follows: TGTGCCAGCAGCTTGTACGGAGACTCTGGAAACACCATATATTTT. Residues: CASSLYGDSGNTIYF. The variable domain in full, with the rest retrieved from reference TRBV5-4 and TRBJ1-3, is ETGVTQSPTHLIKTRGQQVTLRCSSQSGHNTVSWYQQALGQGPQFIFQYYREEENGRGNFPPRFSGLQFPNYSSELNVNALELDDSALYLCASSLYGDSGNTIYFGEGSWLTVV.